A selection of T cell receptor beta chains follows, all from one sample in a study of preoperative IRX-2 immunotherapy in early breast cancer. Generated by immunoSEQ multiplex PCR, the TCRdb table keeps only in-frame clones and is missing some. The sample has about 32,000 clones; roughly four fifths are singletons. The sequences come from lymph node tissue, collected from a patient treated with IRX-2 immunotherapy. These receptors were collected from a human donor with breast cancer. CDR3s include the opening cysteine and the closing phenylalanine or tryptophan. Each record gives: J gene, CDR3 length, V gene, D gene, clone size, CDR3 protein, CDR3 DNA. D genes are given only for firm matches. Size is omitted from some rows. Given values are once, few, many or a class for expanded clones.

TRBJ1-2	11	TRBV19	-	-	CASSNRGGYTF	TGTGCCAGTAGTAATAGAGGGGGCTACACCTTC
TRBJ2-7	14	TRBV6-8	-	-	CASGDGAGSYEQYF	TGTGCCAGCGGGGATGGAGCGGGTAGCTACGAGCAGTACTTC
TRBJ1-2	14	TRBV28	-	-	CASSFGLANYGYTF	TGTGCCAGCAGCTTCGGCCTAGCTAACTATGGCTACACCTTC
TRBJ2-7	13	TRBV23-1	-	-	CASSSRAGYEQYF	TGCGCCAGCAGCTCGCGTGCTGGTTACGAGCAGTACTTC
TRBJ2-2	13	TRBV19	-	-	CATRTENTGELFF	TGTGCCACCAGGACGGAGAACACCGGGGAGCTGTTTTTT
TRBJ1-1	15	TRBV6-8	-	-	CASSDPPGARAEAFF	TGTGCCAGCAGTGACCCACCGGGGGCGCGTGCTGAAGCTTTCTTT
TRBJ1-6	16	TRBV11-3	-	-	CASSSPQGKRNSPLHF	TGTGCCAGCAGCTCCCCCCAGGGGAAACGTAATTCACCCCTCCACTTT
TRBJ1-5	13	TRBV6-7	-	-	CASSAGVGQPQHF	TGTGCCAGCAGTGCAGGGGTTGGTCAGCCCCAGCATTTT
TRBJ1-4	16	TRBV18	-	-	CASSPTGPWGNEKLFF	TGTGCCAGCTCACCAACAGGGCCCTGGGGAAATGAAAAACTGTTTTTT
TRBJ1-2	13	TRBV6-8	-	-	CASSLQGTYGYTF	TGTGCCAGCAGTCTCCAGGGGACCTATGGCTACACCTTC
TRBJ2-1	12	TRBV29-1	-	-	CSGTSFYNEQFF	TGCAGCGGCACCAGCTTCTACAATGAGCAGTTCTTC
TRBJ2-1	14	TRBV19	-	-	CASRRTLNYNEQFF	TGTGCCAGTAGACGGACTCTCAACTACAATGAGCAGTTCTTC
TRBJ2-7	13	TRBV19	-	-	CASSISKFYEQYF	TGTGCCAGTAGTATATCGAAATTCTACGAGCAGTACTTC
TRBJ2-2	13	TRBV1	-	-	CASSKGSTGELFF	TGCGCCAGCAGCAAGGGATCCACCGGGGAGCTGTTTTTT
TRBJ1-1	15	TRBV11-3	-	-	CASSRTAEGNTEAFF	TGTGCCAGCAGCCGGACCGCGGAGGGGAACACTGAAGCTTTCTTT
TRBJ1-2	15	TRBV19	-	-	CASSIPPGRPYGYTF	TGTGCCAGTAGTATTCCCCCAGGGCGGCCCTATGGCTACACCTTC
TRBJ2-7	14	TRBV11-3	-	once	CASSLGNAGSEQYF	TGTGCCAGCAGCTTAGGTAACGCGGGCAGCGAGCAGTACTTC
TRBJ2-3	15	TRBV18	TRBD2	-	CASSPLAGDSDTQYF	TGTGCCAGCTCACCACTAGCGGGGGATTCAGATACGCAGTATTTT
TRBJ2-1	12	TRBV10-3	-	-	CAISESPNEQFF	TGTGCCATCAGTGAGAGTCCTAATGAGCAGTTCTTC
TRBJ1-2	15	TRBV28	TRBD1	-	CASSLTGTVGYGYTF	TGTGCCAGCAGTTTAACCGGGACAGTAGGCTATGGCTACACCTTC
TRBJ2-7	13	TRBV6-8	-	once	CASTFSQGYEQYF	TGTGCCAGCACCTTCTCGCAGGGTTACGAGCAGTACTTC
TRBJ1-5	15	TRBV15	-	-	CATSRDGYSNQPQHF	TGTGCCACCAGCAGAGACGGGTATAGCAATCAGCCCCAGCATTTT
TRBJ1-2	14	TRBV5-1	TRBD1	-	CASSRSGQDGGYTF	TGCGCCAGCAGCCGATCTGGACAGGACGGTGGCTACACCTTC
TRBJ2-1	13	TRBV6-4	-	-	CASSYVGFGEQFF	TGTGCCAGCAGTTACGTAGGGTTCGGTGAGCAGTTCTTC
TRBJ1-2	12	TRBV29-1	TRBD1	-	CSVTDREGGYTF	TGCAGCGTAACGGACAGGGAGGGTGGCTACACCTTC
TRBJ2-5	13	TRBV28	-	-	CASSQGGEETQYF	TGTGCCAGCAGCCAGGGGGGGGAAGAGACCCAGTACTTC
TRBJ2-6	15	TRBV6-4	-	-	CASSQGLGGANVLTF	TGTGCCAGCAGTCAGGGTCTGGGAGGGGCCAACGTCCTGACTTTC
TRBJ2-3	14	TRBV6-4	-	once	CASSPSWGPNTQYF	TGTGCCAGCAGCCCCTCGTGGGGGCCGAATACGCAGTATTTT
TRBJ2-1	15	TRBV11-3	-	-	CASRGAGSSYNEQFF	TGTGCCAGCAGGGGGGCGGGCTCCTCCTACAATGAGCAGTTCTTC
TRBJ1-1	13	TRBV6-8	-	-	CASSYGGAAEAFF	TGTGCCAGCAGTTACGGTGGAGCGGCTGAAGCTTTCTTT
TRBJ2-3	16	TRBV7-4	-	-	CASSLVSTPDTDTQYF	TGTGCCAGCAGCTTAGTGTCCACCCCTGACACAGATACGCAGTATTTT
TRBJ2-3	14	TRBV19	TRBD2	-	CASPGSGITDTQYF	TGTGCCAGCCCGGGTAGCGGGATCACAGATACGCAGTATTTT
TRBJ2-2	17	TRBV30	TRBD1	-	CAWSTTGGARGTGELFF	TGTGCCTGGAGTACCACAGGGGGCGCCCGTGGTACCGGGGAGCTGTTTTTT
TRBJ2-2	14	TRBV6-8	-	few	CASSYGGNTGELFF	TGTGCCAGCAGTTACGGCGGGAACACCGGGGAGCTGTTTTTT
TRBJ2-6	18	TRBV18	-	-	CASSPPKTRNSGANVLTF	TGTGCCAGCTCACCACCCAAGACTCGAAACTCTGGGGCCAACGTCCTGACTTTC
TRBJ2-3	18	TRBV5-1	TRBD2	-	CASSWGTSGAASTDTQYF	TGCGCCAGCAGCTGGGGGACTAGCGGCGCCGCCTCCACAGATACGCAGTATTTT
TRBJ1-6	14	TRBV18	-	-	CASSLSGDNSPLHF	TGTGCCAGCTCACTCTCCGGGGACAATTCACCCCTCCACTTT
TRBJ2-5	16	TRBV12-5	TRBD1	-	CASGLAGTGGWETQYF	TGTGCTAGTGGTTTGGCCGGGACAGGGGGATGGGAGACCCAGTACTTC
TRBJ2-3	14	TRBV29-1	-	-	CSVVGTKGADTQYF	TGCAGCGTTGTAGGGACGAAAGGGGCAGATACGCAGTATTTT
TRBJ1-1	13	TRBV19	-	-	CASSMFRSTEAFF	TGTGCCAGTAGTATGTTCAGATCCACTGAAGCTTTCTTT
TRBJ2-3	15	TRBV19	-	-	CASSIVHTSTDTQYF	TGTGCCAGTAGTATTGTGCACACTAGCACAGATACGCAGTATTTT
TRBJ1-1	13	TRBV6-8	-	-	CASSRQGGGEAFF	TGTGCCAGCAGTAGGCAGGGCGGGGGTGAAGCTTTCTTT